Below are 13 T cell receptor beta chains sequenced from a single sample in a study of OX40 agonist ivuxolimab in advanced cancers. Method: immunoSEQ multiplex PCR; TCRdb's copy keeps in-frame clones and lacks some. The sample holds roughly 60,000 clones, around 83% seen once. The sequenced sample was CD4+ or CD8+ T cells sorted from blood, obtained in a trial of the OX40 agonist ivuxolimab. The receptors shown here come from an adult with an advanced solid tumor such as melanoma, head and neck, liver or kidney cancer.

The chain combines TRBV7-9 with TRBJ2-1, with a weak D call TRBD2 (5 bases). The V gene's germline CDR1 is SEHNR and CDR2 FQNEAQ (reference sequence). The CDR3 length is 15 residues. V was trimmed by 3 bases and J by 4 bases, leaving 13 bases between them. As DNA, the CDR3 is TGTGCCAGCAGCTTGGGAGCGGTCCGATACAATGAGCAGTTCTTC. This codes for CASSLGAVRYNEQFF.

In regard to this clone: The same CDR3 arises from other DNA sequences in this sample as well. The chain couples TRBV19 to TRBJ1-5; D ambiguous. Trimming pared 3 bases from V and 0 bases from J, leaving 6 bases between. The germline CDR1 and CDR2 sequences are LNHDA and SQIVND (reference sequence). There are 14 residues in the CDR3. The CDR3 DNA follows: TGTGCCAGTAGTATTGGGTATAGCAATCAGCCCCAGCATTTT. It translates to CASSIGYSNQPQHF.

The rearrangement links TRBV7-2 to TRBJ2-2; D not certain. The V end lost 5 bases, the J end lost 8 bases, and 12 bases lay between the germline ends. The germline CDR1 and CDR2 sequences are SGHTA and FQGNSA. CDR3 size: 13 residues. CDR3: CASSTTVAGELFF. The CDR3 bases are TGTGCCAGCAGCACGACGGTGGCTGGGGAGCTGTTTTTT.

The genes are TRBV18 and TRBJ2-5; 8 nucleotides align to TRBD2. Germline CDR1 KGHSH, CDR2 LQKENI. The junction had 12 bases not matched to a gene; V was cut back by 6 bases and J by 0 bases. This CDR3 has 17 amino acids. The CDR3 reads CASSRPPGLGNQETQYF. DNA of the CDR3: TGTGCCAGCTCCCGACCTCCGGGACTAGGGAACCAAGAGACCCAGTACTTC.

The chain couples TRBV7-9 to TRBJ2-1; 8 bases map to TRBD1. V shed 6 bases, J shed 9 bases, and the junction held 4 bases outside the gene matches. This CDR3 spans 12 amino acids. Germline values: CDR1 SEHNR, CDR2 FQNEAQ (reference sequence). Written as DNA, the CDR3 is TGTGCCAGCAGGTCTACAGGGGGTGAGCAGTTCTTC. Translating gives CASRSTGGEQFF.

V is TRBV27 and J is TRBJ1-1; D is possibly TRBD1 (5 bases). V lost 4 bases and J lost 3, with 9 bases in between. The CDR3 loop spans 13 amino acids. Germline loops: CDR1 MNHEY, CDR2 SMNVEV (reference sequence). In DNA, the CDR3 is TGTGCCAGCAGTTGGTCAGGGTACACTGAAGCTTTCTTT. It yields the protein CASSWSGYTEAFF.

The chain carries TRBV19 and TRBJ2-7, with D maybe TRBD1 (5 bases). CDR3 size: 17 residues. V shed 1 base and J shed 6 bases, with 22 bases lying between them. Per germline, CDR1 LNHDA and CDR2 SQIVND (reference sequence). CDR3 in DNA: TGTGCCAGTAGTATAGTGCCGTTGGGGCAGGGTCTTATCGAGCAGTACTTC. Residues: CASSIVPLGQGLIEQYF.

The chain carries TRBV5-1 and TRBJ2-7; TRBD2 aligns across 14 bases. The CDR3 sequence is 17 residues long. V shed 4 bases, J shed 0 bases, and the junction held 6 bases outside the gene matches. Germline loops: CDR1 SGHRS, CDR2 YFSETQ. For the CDR3, the DNA is TGCGCCAGCAGCCAAGGGACTAGCGGGAGAAGCTCCTACGAGCAGTACTTC. It translates to CASSQGTSGRSSYEQYF.

The chain couples TRBV6-4 to TRBJ2-7; 9 bases agree with TRBD2. V lost 6 bases, J lost 0 bases, and 9 bases stayed unmatched. The CDR3 runs to 16 residues. The germline gives CDR1 MRHNA, CDR2 SNTAGT. CDR3 DNA: TGTGCCAGCAGCAACCTGACTAGCGGATACTCCTACGAGCAGTACTTC. This gives the protein CASSNLTSGYSYEQYF.

V and J are TRBV7-9 and TRBJ2-7; TRBD2 aligns across 7 bases. The J segment lost 3 bases and the V segment lost 4 bases, leaving 12 bases of the junction unmatched. This CDR3 spans 16 amino acids. Germline CDR1 reads SEHNR; CDR2 reads FQNEAQ (reference sequence). CDR3 region: CASSSGSLAEGYEQYF. The CDR3 DNA reads as TGTGCCAGCAGCTCCGGCTCCCTAGCGGAGGGCTACGAGCAGTACTTC.

This clone was seen only a few times. The chain combines TRBV7-9 with TRBJ1-2, with 7 bases aligning to TRBD1. The CDR3 is 16 residues long. The V and J ends lost 4 bases and 0 bases, in that order; junction bases with no gene match: 8. From germline, CDR1 is SEHNR and CDR2 FQNEAQ (reference sequence). CDR3 DNA: TGTGCCAGCAGCTCCTCGGACAGGACCTCTAACTATGGCTACACCTTC. Amino acids: CASSSSDRTSNYGYTF.

This clone was observed once. This chain uses TRBV5-1 with TRBJ2-1, with D tentatively TRBD1 or TRBD2 (6 bases each). The germline V gene encodes CDR1 SGHRS and CDR2 YFSETQ. Trimming shortened V by 0 bases and J by 6 bases, and 13 bases separated the two germline ends. The CDR3 spans 15 residues. Here the CDR3 DNA reads TGCGCCAGCAGCTTGGATGGAGGGGGGATCAATGAGCAGTTCTTC. It yields the protein CASSLDGGGINEQFF.

This chain links TRBV28 with TRBJ2-1, with TRBD1 matching 7 bases. The trim removed 7 bases at V and 5 bases at J, leaving 14 bases unmatched. Germline V gene data show CDR1 as MDHEN and CDR2 as SYDVKM. CDR3 size: 16 residues. The CDR3 region is CASTPHSGTADNEQFF. As DNA, the CDR3 is TGTGCCAGCACACCCCACTCCGGGACAGCTGACAATGAGCAGTTCTTC.